Included here is one TCR beta chain sequence, with context. Its antigen is currently unknown. The entry originates in a study of lymphopenia after photon versus proton radiotherapy. Broader study findings: After lymphocyte nadir, photon-treated repertoires showed oligoclonal expansion, especially CD8+ Temra.

Clones were sequenced by immunoSEQ multiplex PCR, and TCRdb holds only the in-frame ones, with some missing. The profile shows around 20,000 clones, around 89% of them singletons. Sequencing used peripheral blood, obtained from a patient treated with proton-based radiotherapy. The source of this sequence is a man older than 75 with esophageal cancer.

The CDR3 is CASSLIRGSEEKLFF. The CDR3 DNA is TGTGCCAGCAGCTTAATCAGGGGTTCTGAAGAAAAACTGTTTTTT. The V call is TRBV7-8, the J call TRBJ1-4; D perhaps matches TRBD1 (6 bases). The ends were cut back, 2 bases at V and 8 bases at J, with 15 bases in the middle. Germline CDR1 is SGHVS and CDR2 is FQNEAQ. The CDR3 spans 15 residues.